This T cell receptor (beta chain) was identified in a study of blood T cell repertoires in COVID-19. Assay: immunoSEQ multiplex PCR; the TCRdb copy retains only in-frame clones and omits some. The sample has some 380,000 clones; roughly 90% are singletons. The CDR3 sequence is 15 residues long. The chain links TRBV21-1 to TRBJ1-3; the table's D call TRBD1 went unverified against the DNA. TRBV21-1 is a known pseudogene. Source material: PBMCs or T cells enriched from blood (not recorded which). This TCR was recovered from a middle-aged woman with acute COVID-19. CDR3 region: CASSPSNRISYPIYF. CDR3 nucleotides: TGTGCCAGCAGTCCCTCTAACAGGATTTCGTACCCCATATATTTT.